The 11 T cell receptor beta chains reported below all come from one sample, sequenced in a study of cytomegalovirus exposure and HLA in healthy donors. With 60 Vbeta and 13 Jbeta primers, the PCR was carried out. Profiled with immunoSEQ multiplex PCR; TCRdb holds only in-frame clones, not every one. Counted here are some 86,000 clones, 65% to 75% occurring once; the ten biggest clones make up under 2.5%. Sequencing input: PBMCs. These receptors all stem from a man in his thirties or forties in good health and CMV-seronegative.

This clone was detected once. The genes are TRBV5-4 and TRBJ2-1, with 10 bases lining up with TRBD2. Germline V lookup: CDR1 SGHNT, CDR2 YYREEE (reference sequence). The length of the CDR3 is 17 residues. V was clipped by 2 bases and J by 6 bases; unmatched bases: 11. The CDR3 loop reads CASSFPSSGRAGNEQFF. The CDR3 DNA reads TGTGCCAGCAGCTTTCCGTCTAGCGGGAGAGCGGGCAATGAGCAGTTCTTC.

V gene TRBV11-2 combines with J gene TRBJ2-1, with 8 bases identical to TRBD2. V dropped 2 bases and J dropped 0; count of bases not matched to a gene: 9. CDR1 SGHAT and CDR2 FQNNGV come from the germline V gene. This CDR3 has 18 residues. This CDR3 reads CASSLLASGGSSYNEQFF. The DNA of the CDR3 is TGTGCCAGCAGCTTACTAGCAAGCGGGGGTAGCTCCTACAATGAGCAGTTCTTC. Together with reference TRBV11-2 and TRBJ2-1, the CDR3 gives the full variable domain: EAGVAQSPRYKIIEKRQSVAFWCNPISGHATLYWYQQILGQGPKLLIQFQNNGVVDDSQLPKDRFSAERLKGVDSTLKIQPAKLEDSAVYLCASSLLASGGSSYNEQFFGPGTRLTVL.

This clone was seen just once. The chain links TRBV5-1 to TRBJ2-5, with TRBD2 matching 10 bases. The CDR3 consists of 16 residues. Germline CDR1 SGHRS, CDR2 YFSETQ. The ends lost 1 base at V and 4 bases at J; junction bases unmatched: 7. The CDR3: CASSLTSGAVGETQYF. The CDR3 nucleotides read TGCGCCAGCAGCTTGACTAGCGGGGCGGTAGGAGAGACCCAGTACTTC.

Note on this clone: Other nucleotide sequences from this sample produce the same CDR3. The genes are TRBV6-1 and TRBJ2-1, with D possibly matching TRBD2 (5 bases). The germline V gene has CDR1 MNHNS and CDR2 SASEGT. V gave up 1 base and J gave up 1 base, with 8 bases separating them. CDR3 length equals 15 residues. The CDR3 DNA reads TGTGCCAGCAGTGAAGGGAGCGGTTCCTACAATGAGCAGTTCTTC. Its protein is CASSEGSGSYNEQFF.

The chain couples TRBV13 to TRBJ2-1, with 11 bases aligning to TRBD2. The CDR3 is 14 residues long. Trimming at V came to 1 base and at J to 8 bases, leaving 1 base not matched to a gene. Germline V lookup: CDR1 PRHDT, CDR2 FYEKMQ (reference sequence). For the CDR3, the DNA is TGTGCCAGCAGCTTAGTAGCGGGGGGGCATGAGCAGTTCTTC. Residues: CASSLVAGGHEQFF.

CDR3 in amino acids: CASSPFQGDYGYTF. CDR3 in DNA: TGTGCCAGCAGTCCCTTTCAGGGGGACTATGGCTACACCTTC. J is TRBJ1-2 and V is TRBV27; 7 bases align to TRBD1. The V gene end was trimmed by 5 bases and the J gene end by 3 bases; junction bases not matched to a gene: 6. Looked up from germline, CDR1 is MNHEY and CDR2 is SMNVEV (reference sequence). CDR3 length equals 14 residues.

This rearrangement joins TRBV7-9 to TRBJ1-1; D is ambiguous. V was cut by 0 bases and J by 10 bases, with 12 bases left in between. The CDR3 has 13 amino acids. Germline-derived CDR1 and CDR2 are SEHNR and FQNEAQ (reference sequence). In nucleotides, the CDR3 is TGTGCCAGCAGCTTAGCTGCGACACATGCAGCTTTCTTT. It specifies CASSLAATHAAFF.

The chain couples TRBV19 to TRBJ2-7, with 7 bases aligning to TRBD2. CDR1 and CDR2 from the germline V gene are LNHDA and SQIVND (reference sequence). The CDR3 length is 14 residues. J lost 3 bases, V lost 4 bases, and 6 bases had no gene match. Here the CDR3 DNA reads TGTGCCAGTAGTACTGGCGGGAGATTCTACGAGCAGTACTTC. This codes for CASSTGGRFYEQYF.

This clone was counted a few times. This chain joins TRBV6-5 and TRBJ1-2; TRBD1 agrees at 7 bases. The CDR3 extends over 15 amino acids. J was trimmed by 4 bases and V by 6 bases; bases with no gene match: 11. Germline V gene data show CDR1 as MNHEY and CDR2 as SVGAGI. The CDR3 spells CASSLDPAGGYGYTF. The CDR3 DNA reads TGTGCCAGCAGCTTAGACCCTGCAGGGGGCTATGGCTACACCTTC.

The V call is TRBV13, the J call TRBJ2-4, with 8 positions matching TRBD1. V lost 5 bases, J lost 2 bases, and 8 bases stayed unmatched. The CDR3 spans 16 residues. CDR1 and CDR2 (germline): PRHDT, FYEKMQ (reference sequence). CDR3 sequence: CASSPPRQGSKNIQYF. In DNA form, the CDR3 reads TGTGCCAGCAGCCCGCCAAGACAGGGGTCCAAAAACATTCAGTACTTC.

The chain uses TRBV5-8 and TRBJ2-7; TRBD2 matches 7 bases. This CDR3 spans 11 amino acids. Per the germline V gene, CDR1 is SGHTS and CDR2 is YDEGEE. Germline trimming cut 4 bases from V and 9 bases from J; bases unmatched to any gene: 4. The CDR3 coding sequence is TGTGCCAGCAGCCGGACGGGGGGGCAGTACTTC. Its translation is CASSRTGGQYF.